Ten or more counts support the clone carrying this T cell receptor (beta chain). The data stem from a study of T cells in Graves' hyperthyroidism and ophthalmopathy. Using RNA transcripts as the source, TCR beta CDR3 regions were amplified. HTBI primers were the set used in a first-round RT-PCR of the TCR CDR3. TCRdb called the multiplex PCR reads again in MiXCR, with one record for every CDR3 protein. The table shows more than 550,000 distinct CDR3 sequences, with around 15% occurring only once. The CDR3 totals 17 residues. Trimming removed 2 bases from V and 2 bases from J; junction bases left unmatched: 6. Germline CDR1 is SNHLY and CDR2 is FYNNEI.

Sequencing input: blood. V gene TRBV2 combines with J gene TRBJ2-6; 7 positions match TRBD2. The source is a man over 45 with Graves' hyperthyroidism. In DNA, the CDR3 is TGTGCCAGCAGTGAAATCCCTCGGGGGGCTGGGGCCAACGTCCTGACTTTC. It specifies CASSEIPRGAGANVLTF.